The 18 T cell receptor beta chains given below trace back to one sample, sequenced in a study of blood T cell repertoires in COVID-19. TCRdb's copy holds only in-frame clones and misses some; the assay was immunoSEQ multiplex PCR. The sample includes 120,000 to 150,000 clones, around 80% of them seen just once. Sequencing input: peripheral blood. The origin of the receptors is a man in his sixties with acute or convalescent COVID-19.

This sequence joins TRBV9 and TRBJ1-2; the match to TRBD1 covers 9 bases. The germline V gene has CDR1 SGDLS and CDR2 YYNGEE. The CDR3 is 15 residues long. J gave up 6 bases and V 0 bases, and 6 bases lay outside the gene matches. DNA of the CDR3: TGTGCCAGCAGCGTAGCACAGGGGGCGGGAGATGGCTACACCTTC. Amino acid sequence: CASSVAQGAGDGYTF.

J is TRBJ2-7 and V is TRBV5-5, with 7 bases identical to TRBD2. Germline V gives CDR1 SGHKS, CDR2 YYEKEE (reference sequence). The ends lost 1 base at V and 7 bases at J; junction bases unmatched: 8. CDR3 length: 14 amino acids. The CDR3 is CASSLSTLGGEQYF. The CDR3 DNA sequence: TGTGCCAGCAGCTTGAGCACTTTGGGAGGGGAGCAGTACTTC. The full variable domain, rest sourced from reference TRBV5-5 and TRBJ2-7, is DAGVTQSPTHLIKTRGQQVTLRCSPISGHKSVSWYQQVLGQGPQFIFQYYEKEERGRGNFPDRFSARQFPNYSSELNVNALLLGDSALYLCASSLSTLGGEQYFGPGTRLTVT.

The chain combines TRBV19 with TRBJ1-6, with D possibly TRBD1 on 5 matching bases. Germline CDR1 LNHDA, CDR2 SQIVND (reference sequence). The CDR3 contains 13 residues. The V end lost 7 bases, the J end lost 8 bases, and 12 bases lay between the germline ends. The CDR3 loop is CASNPGGDSPLHF. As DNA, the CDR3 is TGTGCCAGTAATCCCGGGGGGGATTCACCCCTCCACTTT. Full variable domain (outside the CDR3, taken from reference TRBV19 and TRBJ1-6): DGGITQSPKYLFRKEGQNVTLSCEQNLNHDAMYWYRQDPGQGLRLIYYSQIVNDFQKGDIAEGYSVSREKKESFPLTVTSAQKNPTAFYLCASNPGGDSPLHFGNGTRLTVT.

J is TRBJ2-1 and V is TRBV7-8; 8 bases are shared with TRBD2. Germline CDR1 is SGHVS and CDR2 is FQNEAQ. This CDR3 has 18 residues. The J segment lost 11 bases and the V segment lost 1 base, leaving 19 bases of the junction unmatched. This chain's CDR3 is CASSLELKGTSIRAKQFF. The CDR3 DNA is TGTGCCAGCAGCTTAGAATTGAAGGGGACTAGTATTCGGGCCAAGCAGTTCTTC.

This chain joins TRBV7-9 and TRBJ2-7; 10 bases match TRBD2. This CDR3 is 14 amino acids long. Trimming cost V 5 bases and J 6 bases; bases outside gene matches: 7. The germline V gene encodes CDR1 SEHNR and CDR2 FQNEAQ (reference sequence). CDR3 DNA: TGTGCCAGCAGCAATCTACAGCGGGAGGGCGAGCAGTACTTC. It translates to CASSNLQREGEQYF.

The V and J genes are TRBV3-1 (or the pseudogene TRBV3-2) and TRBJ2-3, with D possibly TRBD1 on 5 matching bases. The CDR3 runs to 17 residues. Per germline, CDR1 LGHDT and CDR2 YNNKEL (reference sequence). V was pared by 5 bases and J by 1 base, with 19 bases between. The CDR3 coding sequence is TGTGCCAGCAGCTCACTCAGGGCGAGCCACCGCACAGATACGCAGTATTTT. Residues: CASSSLRASHRTDTQYF.

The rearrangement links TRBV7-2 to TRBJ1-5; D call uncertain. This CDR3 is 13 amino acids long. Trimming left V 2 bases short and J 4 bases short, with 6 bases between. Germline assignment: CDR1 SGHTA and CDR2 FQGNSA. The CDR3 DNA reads TGTGCCAGCAGCTTACAGATGAATCAGCCCCAGCATTTT. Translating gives CASSLQMNQPQHF.

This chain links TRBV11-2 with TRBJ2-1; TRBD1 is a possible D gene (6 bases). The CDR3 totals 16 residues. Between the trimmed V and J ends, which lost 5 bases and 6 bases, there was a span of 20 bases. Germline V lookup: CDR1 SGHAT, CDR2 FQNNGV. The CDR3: CASSRTRGTAINEQFF. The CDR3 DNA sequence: TGTGCCAGCAGCAGAACCAGGGGTACGGCGATCAATGAGCAGTTCTTC.

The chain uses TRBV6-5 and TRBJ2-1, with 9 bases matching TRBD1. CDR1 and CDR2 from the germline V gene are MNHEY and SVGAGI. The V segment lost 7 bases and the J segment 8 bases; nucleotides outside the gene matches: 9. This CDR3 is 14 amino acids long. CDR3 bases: TGTGCCAGCAAACCGGGACAGGGAGCCTATGAGCAGTTCTTC. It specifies CASKPGQGAYEQFF.

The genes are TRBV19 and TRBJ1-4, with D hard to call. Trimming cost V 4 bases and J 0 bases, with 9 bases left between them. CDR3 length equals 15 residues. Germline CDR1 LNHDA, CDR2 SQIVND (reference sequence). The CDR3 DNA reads TGTGCCAGTAGTAGAAACATTGCAACTAATGAAAAACTGTTTTTT. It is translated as CASSRNIATNEKLFF.

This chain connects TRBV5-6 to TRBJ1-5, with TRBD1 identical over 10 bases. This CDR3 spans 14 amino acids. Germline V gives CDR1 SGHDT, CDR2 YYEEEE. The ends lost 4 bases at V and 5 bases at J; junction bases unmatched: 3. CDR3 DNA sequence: TGTGCCAGCAGCCACGGACAGGGGGATCAGCCCCAGCATTTT. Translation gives CASSHGQGDQPQHF.

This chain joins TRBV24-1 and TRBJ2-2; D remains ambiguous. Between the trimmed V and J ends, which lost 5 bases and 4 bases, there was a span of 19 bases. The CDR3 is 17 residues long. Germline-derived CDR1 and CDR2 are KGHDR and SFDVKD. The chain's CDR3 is CATSALVKVWATGELFF. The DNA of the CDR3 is TGTGCCACCAGTGCCCTGGTTAAAGTTTGGGCCACCGGGGAGCTGTTTTTT.

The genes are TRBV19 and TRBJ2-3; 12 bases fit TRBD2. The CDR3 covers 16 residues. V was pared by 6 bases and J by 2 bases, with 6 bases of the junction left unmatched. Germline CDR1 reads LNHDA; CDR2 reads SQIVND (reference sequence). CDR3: CASSRGLAGLTDTQYF. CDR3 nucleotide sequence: TGTGCCAGTAGCCGTGGACTAGCGGGGCTCACAGATACGCAGTATTTT.

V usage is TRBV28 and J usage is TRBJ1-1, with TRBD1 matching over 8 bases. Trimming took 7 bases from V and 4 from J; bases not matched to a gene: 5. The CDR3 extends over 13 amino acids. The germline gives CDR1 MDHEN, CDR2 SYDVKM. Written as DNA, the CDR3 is TGTGCCAGCATTGGACAGGGCCTCACTGAAGCTTTCTTT. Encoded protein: CASIGQGLTEAFF.

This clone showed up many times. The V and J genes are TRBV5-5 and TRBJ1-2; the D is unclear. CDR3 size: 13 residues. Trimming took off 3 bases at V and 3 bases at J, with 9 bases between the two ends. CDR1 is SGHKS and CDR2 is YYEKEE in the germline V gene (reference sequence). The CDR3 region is CASSSGPHYGYTF. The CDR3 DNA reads TGTGCCAGCAGCTCCGGTCCCCACTATGGCTACACCTTC.

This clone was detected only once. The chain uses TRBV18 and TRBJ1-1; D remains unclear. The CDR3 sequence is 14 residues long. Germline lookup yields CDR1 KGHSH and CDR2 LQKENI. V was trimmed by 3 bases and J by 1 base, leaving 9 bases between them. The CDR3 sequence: CASSPLTENTEAFF. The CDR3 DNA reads TGTGCCAGCTCACCTTTGACTGAGAACACTGAAGCTTTCTTT.

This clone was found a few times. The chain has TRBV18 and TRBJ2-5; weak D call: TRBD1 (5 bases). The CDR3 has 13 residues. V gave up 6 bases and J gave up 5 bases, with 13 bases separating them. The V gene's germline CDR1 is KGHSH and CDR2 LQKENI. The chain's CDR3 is CASSRRDRETQYF. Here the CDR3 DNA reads TGTGCCAGCTCTCGCAGGGATCGGGAGACCCAGTACTTC.

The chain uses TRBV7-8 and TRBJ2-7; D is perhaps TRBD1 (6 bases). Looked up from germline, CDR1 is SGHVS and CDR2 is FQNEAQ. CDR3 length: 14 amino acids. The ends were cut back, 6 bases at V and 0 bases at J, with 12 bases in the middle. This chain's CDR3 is CASRPTGTSYEQYF. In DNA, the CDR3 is TGTGCCAGCAGGCCGACAGGTACCTCCTACGAGCAGTACTTC.